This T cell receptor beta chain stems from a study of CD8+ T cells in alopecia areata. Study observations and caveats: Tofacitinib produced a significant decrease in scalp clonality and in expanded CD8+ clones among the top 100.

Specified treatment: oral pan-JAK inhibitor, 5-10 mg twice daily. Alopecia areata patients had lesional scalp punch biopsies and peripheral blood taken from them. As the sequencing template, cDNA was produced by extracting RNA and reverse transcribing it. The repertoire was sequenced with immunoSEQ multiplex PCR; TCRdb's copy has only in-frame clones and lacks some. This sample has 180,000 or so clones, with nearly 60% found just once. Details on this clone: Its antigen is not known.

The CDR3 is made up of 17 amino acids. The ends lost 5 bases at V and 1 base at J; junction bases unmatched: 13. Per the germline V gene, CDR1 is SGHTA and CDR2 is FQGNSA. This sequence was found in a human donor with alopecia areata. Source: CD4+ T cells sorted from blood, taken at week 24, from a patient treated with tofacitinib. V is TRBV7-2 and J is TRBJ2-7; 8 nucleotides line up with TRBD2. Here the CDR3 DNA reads TGTGCCAGCAGCCACCGACAAGGAGCGGGAGCTTCCTACGAGCAGTACTTC. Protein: CASSHRQGAGASYEQYF.